The source of this TCR beta chain is a study of blood T cells in healthy people across ages. Concerning this clonotype itself: Its antigen is still unknown.

Findings and caveats of the study: In the absence of known donor CMV status, changes in expanded clonotypes were possibly confounded. Long-lived and aged donors differed, with more naive CD4+ cells and higher diversity in the long-lived. Per-million-T-cell TCR beta diversity fell roughly linearly with age.

V shed 1 base and J shed 4 bases, with 12 bases lying between them. Germline CDR1 reads SGHRS; CDR2 reads YFSETQ. This CDR3 region has 14 residues. Sample-barcoded 5' priming and a J-beta primer mix drove a second PCR of about 6 to 12 cycles. TCRdb fed the 5' RACE reads into MiXCR, producing one record per CDR3 protein. This repertoire shows roughly 1,500,000 distinct CDR3 sequences, roughly a third found once; its top ten account for around 10%. The receptor was isolated from a woman in her thirties in good health. Sequencing was done on a sample of blood. V and J are TRBV5-1 and TRBJ2-7, with D hard to call. The CDR3: CASSLNQHGYEQYF. CDR3 coding DNA: TGCGCCAGCAGCTTGAATCAACACGGATACGAGCAGTACTTC.